Listed below are T cell receptor beta chains from one sample, sequenced in a study of cytomegalovirus exposure and HLA in healthy donors. Clones were read by immunoSEQ multiplex PCR, and TCRdb kept only the in-frame ones, dropping some. The sample carries about 98,000 clones, roughly nine tenths recorded once. The specimen was PBMCs. These receptors originate from a woman aged 30 to 39 in good health and CMV-seronegative. Each CDR3 is given with its conserved first and last residue. D genes are given only for firm matches. Where a row states a size, it is once, few, many or the class of an expanded clone; other rows omit it.

TRBV9	.	once	TRBJ2-5	TGTGCCAGCAGCTCCGGGGAGACCCAGTACTTC	CASSSGETQYF
TRBV28	.	.	TRBJ1-2	TGTGCCAGCAGTCTACTGCCTGGCTATGGCTACACCTTC	CASSLLPGYGYTF
TRBV28	.	.	TRBJ1-5	TGTGCCAGCAGTCTTTCTCTCGGGGAAGGTCAGCCCCAGCATTTT	CASSLSLGEGQPQHF
TRBV4-2	.	.	TRBJ2-2	TGTGCCAGCAGCCAAGAGGCTTGGCATTCGAACACCGGGGAGCTGTTTTTT	CASSQEAWHSNTGELFF
TRBV5-1	TRBD2	.	TRBJ2-7	TGCGCCAGCAGCTTGGCCAAAGCTAGCGGGAGCTACGAGCAGTACTTC	CASSLAKASGSYEQYF
TRBV6-4	TRBD2	once	TRBJ2-1	TGTGCCAGCAGTGCAAAAGCGGGGAAAACCTACAATGAGCAGTTCTTC	CASSAKAGKTYNEQFF
TRBV11-2	.	.	TRBJ1-1	TGTGCCAGCAGCTTTTCTATCACTGAAGCTTTCTTT	CASSFSITEAFF
TRBV9	.	once	TRBJ1-1	TGTGCCAGCAGCCTCGGGGGGTTGGGGCCTGAAGCTTTCTTT	CASSLGGLGPEAFF
TRBV9	TRBD1	.	TRBJ2-5	TGTGCCAGCAGCGTAGCTACAGGGGACCAAGAGACCCAGTACTTC	CASSVATGDQETQYF
TRBV7-8	.	.	TRBJ2-7	TGTGCCAGCAGCCCTGGAGCCTCCTCCTACGAGCAGTACTTC	CASSPGASSYEQYF
TRBV4-2	.	.	TRBJ2-1	TGTGCCAGCAGCCCAATAGGGGGCAATGAGCAGTTCTTC	CASSPIGGNEQFF
TRBV7-8	TRBD2	.	TRBJ2-1	TGTGCCAGCAGCTTAGTGGGACTAGCGACTAGCTCCTACAATGAGCAGTTCTTC	CASSLVGLATSSYNEQFF
TRBV19	TRBD2	.	TRBJ2-2	TGTGCCAGTAGTACTCCCCTAGCGGGATACACCGGGGAGCTGTTTTTT	CASSTPLAGYTGELFF
TRBV6-1	.	.	TRBJ2-4	TGTGCCAGCAGGGCGGATGGTGGAAACATTCAGTACTTC	CASRADGGNIQYF
TRBV18	TRBD2	.	TRBJ2-2	TGTGCCAGCTCACCCTGGCTAGCGGGAGCAATCGGGGAGCTGTTTTTT	CASSPWLAGAIGELFF
TRBV7-9	.	.	TRBJ1-5	TGTGCCAGCAGCGCCGGTGGGGCGCGTAGCAATCAGCCCCAGCATTTT	CASSAGGARSNQPQHF
TRBV28	.	.	TRBJ1-2	TGTGCCAGCAGCCCCCCCCGGACAGAGGCGCACTATGGCTACACCTTC	CASSPPRTEAHYGYTF
TRBV11-2	.	.	TRBJ1-1	TGTGCCAGCAGAAGCGGGGGGGGGATACTTGAAGCTTTCTTT	CASRSGGGILEAFF
TRBV28	.	.	TRBJ1-4	TGTGCCAGCACCATCCACGCGGAGAATGAAAAACTGTTTTTT	CASTIHAENEKLFF
TRBV5-1	TRBD1	.	TRBJ1-4	TGCGCCAGCAGCCTTGGTGTAGGGGGCTTCAATGAAAAACTGTTTTTT	CASSLGVGGFNEKLFF
TRBV5-1	TRBD2	.	TRBJ2-1	TGCGCCAGCAGCGGGGAGGGGACCCCCGCCGGTGAGCAGTTCTTC	CASSGEGTPAGEQFF
TRBV7-3	TRBD2	.	TRBJ2-3	TGTGCCAGCAGCTTAAGGTCTAGCGGGGGTTCTAGCACAGATACGCAGTATTTT	CASSLRSSGGSSTDTQYF
TRBV11-3	TRBD1	.	TRBJ1-2	TGTGCCAGCAGCTTAGTAGGGGGGACAGGGAACTATGGCTACACCTTC	CASSLVGGTGNYGYTF
TRBV14	TRBD2	.	TRBJ2-1	TGTGCCAGCAGCCAAGACCTAGCGGCCAATGAGCAGTTCTTC	CASSQDLAANEQFF
TRBV27	TRBD1	.	TRBJ1-2	TGTGCCAGCAGTTCAGACGGGACAGGCTGGGGAGCTAACTATGGCTACACCTTC	CASSSDGTGWGANYGYTF
TRBV7-2	.	once	TRBJ2-2	TGTGCCAGCAGCCCGTCGGTTGGGAGAGGGGAGCTGTTTTTT	CASSPSVGRGELFF
TRBV4-1	.	.	TRBJ2-5	TGCGCCAGCAGCCAATACCACCGCGCGAGTACTAGAGAGACCCAGTACTTC	CASSQYHRASTRETQYF
TRBV11-3	.	.	TRBJ2-7	TGTGCCAGCAGCCCCTCGGGGGGCAGCGAGCAGTACTTC	CASSPSGGSEQYF